Sequencing of this TCR beta chain was carried out in a study of neurological immune-mediated disorders. TCRdb reanalysed the 5' RACE reads using MiXCR and keeps one entry per CDR3 protein. Altogether fewer than 110,000 distinct CDR3 sequences are present, 9.5% to 14% being singletons, with the ten largest covering around 3.1%. The study's findings and limits: Whereas HTLV-1-associated myelopathy showed the most TCR clonal expansion, multiple sclerosis showed the least, with levels below those of healthy controls.

This clonotype was picked up a small number of times. Antigen unknown. The time point denotes: longitudinal time-point 3. This TCR came from a female donor with HTLV-1-associated myelopathy (HAM/TSP). The source material was PBMCs.

For the CDR3, the DNA is TGCAGTGCCTGGGACTTATCAACTAATGAAAAACTGTTTTTT. Protein product: CSAWDLSTNEKLFF. The chain is built from TRBV20-1 and TRBJ1-4; possible D gene TRBD1, 5 bases. V was cut by 6 bases and J by 0 bases, with 11 bases left in between. Germline CDR1 is DFQATT and CDR2 is SNEGSKA (reference sequence). The CDR3 has 14 amino acids.